These T cell receptor beta chains were read from a single sample in a study of patients and donors after allogeneic stem cell transplantation. TCRdb processed the RT-PCR reads anew with MiXCR; each CDR3 protein has one entry. This table has about 25,000 distinct CDR3 sequences, about 8% appearing once. The source material was blood, either unsorted or a sorted T cell fraction (not recorded which). The receptors were gathered from a human donor who was either an allogeneic HSCT recipient or a stem cell or donor lymphocyte infusion donor (not recorded which). It is not recorded whose cells these are; they may come from a transplant donor. Each CDR3 is given with its conserved first and last residue. Each record gives: V gene, J gene, clone size, D gene, CDR3 DNA, CDR3 protein. A D gene is named only where the DNA matches it firmly. The listing skips clone size in some rows; elsewhere it reads once, few, many or a size class.

TRBV6-1	TRBJ1-2	many	-	TGTGCCAGCAGTCTCGCACAGCACTATGGCTACACCTTC	CASSLAQHYGYTF
TRBV7-9	TRBJ2-5	many	-	TGTGCCAGCAGAGCCAGTGAGACCCAGTACTTC	CASRASETQYF
TRBV28	TRBJ1-1	-	-	TGTGCCAGCAGGTTCATCAGGGCTATTGAAGCTTTCTTT	CASRFIRAIEAFF
TRBV5-1	TRBJ2-3	many	TRBD2	TGCGCCAGCAGCTTGGCGGTCGCTAGCGGCCTGTCTGGAGATACGCAGTATTTT	CASSLAVASGLSGDTQYF
TRBV28	TRBJ1-3	few	-	TGTGCCAGCAGCTTAGTAGGCGTAGTCCCTGGAAACACCATATATTTT	CASSLVGVVPGNTIYF
TRBV28	TRBJ1-3	many	-	TGTGCCAGCAGTTTATTTTCCGGAAACACCATATATTTT	CASSLFSGNTIYF
TRBV3-1	TRBJ1-1	-	-	TGTGCCAGCAGCGAGGGATGGTTTGCCACTGAAGCTTTCTTT	CASSEGWFATEAFF
TRBV11-1	TRBJ2-5	few	-	TGTGCCAGCAGCTTAGGGGCACGGGTACTAAGGTACCAAGAGACCCAGTACTTC	CASSLGARVLRYQETQYF
TRBV27	TRBJ2-7	many	-	TGTGCCAGCAGTTTTAGGTTGGGGGAGGACTACGAGCAGTACTTC	CASSFRLGEDYEQYF
TRBV5-1	TRBJ2-1	many	TRBD2	TGCGCCAGCAGCTTGGGTAGCGGGGATCTATCGGGGTTCTTC	CASSLGSGDLSGFF
TRBV11-1	TRBJ2-7	many	TRBD1	TGTGCCAGCAGCTGGGACAGCCGAGCCTACGAGCAGTACTTC	CASSWDSRAYEQYF
TRBV5-1	TRBJ1-1	-	-	TGCGCCAGCAGCGGATTGAACACTGAAGCTTTCTTT	CASSGLNTEAFF
TRBV7-8	TRBJ2-7	few	TRBD1	TGTGCCAGCAGCTCCTGGACAGGTGGTCTCTACGAGCAGTACTTC	CASSSWTGGLYEQYF
TRBV3-1	TRBJ2-7	many	-	TGTGCCAGCAGCCAAGTCAACGAGCAGTACTTC	CASSQVNEQYF
TRBV27	TRBJ1-5	many	-	TGTGCCAGCAGCCGCCGCGGGTTCGAGGTGCAGCCCCAGCATTTT	CASSRRGFEVQPQHF
TRBV7-9	TRBJ1-2	many	-	TGTGCCAGCAGCGACAGCGGCGGGGCTGCTGGTGGCTACACCTTC	CASSDSGGAAGGYTF
TRBV9	TRBJ2-2	-	-	TGTGCCAACGGGGCGTTACCGAACACCGGGGAGCTGTTTTTT	CANGALPNTGELFF
TRBV7-9	TRBJ2-3	-	TRBD2	TGTGCCAGCAGAACCGGGACTAGCGGCACAGATACGCAGTATTTT	CASRTGTSGTDTQYF
TRBV12-5	TRBJ1-5	few	-	TGTGCTAGTAGCCTGGGGCAGCCCCAGCATTTT	CASSLGQPQHF
TRBV5-4	TRBJ1-3	few	TRBD1	TGTGCCAGCAGCGTACAGGGGCGCGGAAACACCATATATTTT	CASSVQGRGNTIYF
TRBV4-1	TRBJ2-5	many	-	TGCGCCAGCAGCCGAACCGACAGGCCGGAGACCCAGTACTTC	CASSRTDRPETQYF
TRBV9	TRBJ1-2	medium-sized	-	TGTGCCAGCAGCCCTATCGGAGGGGATCGGCCGATGAATGGCTACACCTTC	CASSPIGGDRPMNGYTF
TRBV7-9	TRBJ2-7	many	-	TGTGCCAGCAGCCGGTCCGCTGGAGGGGCCTACGAGCAGTACTTC	CASSRSAGGAYEQYF
TRBV7-9	TRBJ2-5	many	-	TGTGCCAGCAGCTTTTGGCACCGACAAGAGACCCAGTACTTC	CASSFWHRQETQYF
TRBV6-1	TRBJ2-6	few	TRBD1	TGTGCCAGCAATCGACAGGGGATCTCTGGGGCCAACGTCCTGACTTTC	CASNRQGISGANVLTF
TRBV6-2/TRBV6-3	TRBJ1-5	-	-	TGTGCCAGCAGTTACACCCAGGCATCGGGTCAGCCCCAGCATTTT	CASSYTQASGQPQHF
TRBV4-1	TRBJ2-7	many	TRBD1	TGCGCCAGCAGCCCCCCCACCCGACAGGGGGCCTACGAGCAGTACTTC	CASSPPTRQGAYEQYF
TRBV12-3/TRBV12-4	TRBJ1-1	many	-	TGTGCCAGCCGCACATTGCAGAACACTGAAGCTTTCTTT	CASRTLQNTEAFF
TRBV28	TRBJ1-6	many	-	TGTGCCAGCCCCCTCCACGACCCGAATTCACCCCTCCACTTT	CASPLHDPNSPLHF
TRBV5-1	TRBJ2-7	many	-	TGCGCCAGCAGCTACCAAGGACAGGAGCAGTACTTC	CASSYQGQEQYF
TRBV20-1	TRBJ1-2	many	-	TGCAGTGCTAGAGCGCCTCGGGAACAGTCCGCCTATGGCTACACCTTC	CSARAPREQSAYGYTF
TRBV9	TRBJ2-7	many	-	TGTGCCAGCAGCGTAGAGTGGGACCAAGGTTACGAGCAGTACTTC	CASSVEWDQGYEQYF
TRBV6-5	TRBJ1-1	few	-	TGTGCCAGCAGTTACGAAGGCTTGAACACTGAAGCTTTCTTT	CASSYEGLNTEAFF
TRBV15	TRBJ1-5	-	-	TGTGCCACCAGCATTATTGGGGGTGGAGGCAATCAGCCCCAGCATTTT	CATSIIGGGGNQPQHF
TRBV2	TRBJ1-2	many	-	TGTGCCAGCAGTGGGCCTGTTCCGGTAGGCTACACCTTC	CASSGPVPVGYTF
TRBV7-9	TRBJ2-3	many	TRBD2	TGTGCCAGCAGCCTACTAGCGGGGGTTACAGATACGCAGTATTTT	CASSLLAGVTDTQYF
TRBV13	TRBJ1-6	-	-	TGTGCCAGCAGCAGTTTCTGGGCTAATTCACCCCTCCACTTT	CASSSFWANSPLHF
TRBV7-2	TRBJ2-3	many	-	TGTGCCAGCAGCTTAGAACTCTTGGCTGATACGCAGTATTTT	CASSLELLADTQYF
TRBV10-1	TRBJ2-3	medium-sized	-	TGCGCCAGCAGTGAGGGGGACGGGAGCGGTTTGGACACAGATACGCAGTATTTT	CASSEGDGSGLDTDTQYF
TRBV5-1	TRBJ1-1	many	-	TGCGCCAGCAGCTTGGACCCAAAGGGGAACACTGAAGCTTTCTTT	CASSLDPKGNTEAFF
TRBV6-5	TRBJ1-2	many	-	TGTGCCAGCAGTTACGGGCAGGGTAGGGGCTACACCTTC	CASSYGQGRGYTF